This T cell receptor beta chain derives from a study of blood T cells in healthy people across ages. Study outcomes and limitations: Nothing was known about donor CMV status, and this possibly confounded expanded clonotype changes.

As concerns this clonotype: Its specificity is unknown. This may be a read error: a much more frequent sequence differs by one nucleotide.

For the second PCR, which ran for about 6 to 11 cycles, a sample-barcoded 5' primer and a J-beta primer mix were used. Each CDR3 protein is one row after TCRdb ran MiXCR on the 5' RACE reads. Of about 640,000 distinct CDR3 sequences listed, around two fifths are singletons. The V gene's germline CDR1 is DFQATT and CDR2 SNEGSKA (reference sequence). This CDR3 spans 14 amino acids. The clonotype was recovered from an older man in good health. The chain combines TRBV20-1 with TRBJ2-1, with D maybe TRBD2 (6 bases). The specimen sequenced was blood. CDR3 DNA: TGCAGTGCGCCCAGACTAGAGAGACACAATAAGCAGTTCTTC. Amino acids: CSAPRLERHNKQFF.